The 13 T cell receptor beta chains below come from one sample, sequenced in a study of T cells in women clearing cervical HPV infection. Assay used: immunoSEQ multiplex PCR; TCRdb lists only in-frame clones, some missing. This table holds approximately 30,000 clones. Sequenced input: blood buffy coat. The source of these receptors is a woman aged 18 to 75 with a cervical HPV16 infection that either progressed to CIN3+ or cleared (not recorded which).

As regards this clone: The CDR3 extends 3 residues past the end of the read, so its final part is completed from the germline J gene. This rearrangement joins TRBV20-1 to TRBJ2-3; 10 bases agree with TRBD2. The trim removed 1 base at V and 0 bases at J, leaving 7 bases unmatched. Per the germline V gene, CDR1 is DFQATT and CDR2 is SNEGSKA (reference sequence). The CDR3 totals 17 residues. The CDR3 bases that were read are TGCAGTGCTAGAGGAGGTAGCGGGGGGACTAGCACAGATACG. This encodes CSARGGSGGTSTDT. The whole CDR3 is CSARGGSGGTSTDTQYF.

Comment on this clone: The missing CDR3 end, 3 residues past where the read stops, is filled in from the germline J gene. The chain links TRBV6-4 to TRBJ1-4; 7 positions match TRBD1. Looked up from germline, CDR1 is MRHNA and CDR2 is SNTAGT. CDR3 length equals 13 residues. CDR3 region: CASSWDSNSPLFF. The sequenced part of the CDR3 DNA is TGTGCCAGCAGTTGGGACAGTAATTCACCA.

In the case of this clone: The read terminates 3 residues before the CDR3 end, so the remaining end is supplied by the germline J gene. This chain links TRBV18 with TRBJ2-1, with D possibly being TRBD2 (5 bases). The CDR3 totals 15 residues. V lost 2 bases and J 5 bases, leaving 13 bases between the germline ends. Germline CDR1 and CDR2: KGHSH and LQKENI. CDR3: CASSPGFTRDNEQFF. CDR3 DNA (partial): TGTGCCAGCTCACCAGGTTTTACGAGGGACAATGAG.

A note on this clone: The read ends 3 residues shy of where the CDR3 ends; the end is completed using the germline J gene. The genes are TRBV5-1 and TRBJ2-3, with D possibly being TRBD1 (6 bases). The CDR3 length is 16 residues. Germline CDR1 and CDR2: SGHRS and YFSETQ. Trimming stripped 5 bases from V and 2 bases from J, with 18 bases between. This CDR3 reads CASSSTGQRNTDTQYF. The part of the CDR3 DNA that was read is TGCGCCAGCAGTTCCACAGGGCAGCGGAACACAGATACG. The whole variable domain, filled in from reference TRBV5-1 and TRBJ2-3, reads KAGVTQTPRYLIKTRGQQVTLSCSPISGHRSVSWYQQTPGQGLQFLFEYFSETQRNKGNFPGRFSGRQFSNSRSEMNVSTLELGDSALYLCASSSTGQRNTDTQYFGPGTRLTVL.

For this clone: The DNA ends 3 residues before the CDR3 does, and the rest of the CDR3 is filled in from the germline J gene. V usage is TRBV6-2 or TRBV6-3 and J usage is TRBJ2-2; a weak D match, TRBD2 (6 bases). CDR3 size: 15 residues. Germline V lookup: CDR1 MNHEY, CDR2 SVGEGT. The CDR3 DNA, read in part, is TGTGCCAGCAGCCCCAACCGGGGGACGGGAGAAAAG. This sequence encodes CASSPNRGTGEK. The CDR3 in its entirety is CASSPNRGTGEKLFF.

Turning to this clone: The missing CDR3 end, 3 residues past where the read stops, is filled in from the germline J gene. The chain carries TRBV7-8 and TRBJ2-2; D is perhaps TRBD1 (6 bases). Germline assignment: CDR1 SGHVS and CDR2 FQNEAQ. The CDR3 has 15 amino acids. The CDR3 bases that were read are TGTGCCAGCAGCCCTTACAGGGACCCTAATGAAAAG. This translates into CASSPYRDPNEK. The whole CDR3 reads CASSPYRDPNEKLFF.

Regarding this clone: The read terminates 3 residues before the CDR3 end, so the remaining end is supplied by the germline J gene. The chain carries TRBV27 and TRBJ2-1; 8 bases line up with TRBD1. The CDR3 runs 16 residues. The junction had 6 bases not matched to a gene; V was cut back by 5 bases and J by 0 bases. Germline CDR1 MNHEY, CDR2 SMNVEV (reference sequence). The CDR3 DNA, read in part, is TGTGCCAGCAGTGGCACAGGGGGAACCTCCTACAATGAG. Translated: CASSGTGGTSYNE. The CDR3 reads in full as CASSGTGGTSYNEQFF.

In regard to this clone: Coverage ceases 3 residues before the CDR3 finishes, and the germline J gene fills in the end. The V and J genes are TRBV20-1 and TRBJ1-1, with D tentatively TRBD1 (6 bases). The V gene's germline CDR1 is DFQATT and CDR2 SNEGSKA (reference sequence). The CDR3 is made up of 12 amino acids. With 0 bases removed from V and 7 bases from J, the gap between germline ends came to 9 bases. The sequenced CDR3 bases are TGCAGTGCTAGAGACAACAGGGATGAA. Its protein is CSARDNRDE. The whole CDR3 protein reads CSARDNRDEAFF.

Notes on this clone: The read terminates 3 residues ahead of where the CDR3 ends, so the germline J gene completes it. This chain uses TRBV19 with TRBJ1-5, with no clear D. This CDR3 is built from 16 residues. V lost 6 bases and J lost 0, with 15 bases in between. CDR1 is LNHDA, CDR2 SQIVND, per germline (reference sequence). The CDR3 loop reads CASRGSTPYSNQPQHF. The CDR3 bases that were read are TGTGCCAGTAGGGGCAGTACTCCTTATAGCAATCAGCCC.

Notes on this clone: The CDR3 extends 3 residues past the end of the read, so its final part is completed from the germline J gene. V usage is TRBV9 and J usage is TRBJ1-1; TRBD1 matches at 10 bases. CDR1 is SGDLS, CDR2 YYNGEE, per germline. Unmatched junction bases numbered 7, after V lost 0 bases and J lost 5 bases. This CDR3 is built from 16 residues. The chain's CDR3 is CASSVGLDRGWTEAFF. The sequenced part of the CDR3 DNA is TGTGCCAGCAGCGTAGGGTTGGACAGGGGGTGGACTGAA.

In regard to this clone: Read coverage stops 3 residues before the CDR3 terminus; the germline J gene supplies the remainder. This chain connects TRBV10-1 to TRBJ2-1; 12 nucleotides match TRBD2. Trimming cost V 4 bases and J 9 bases; bases outside gene matches: 7. Germline V CDR1 and CDR2: WNHNN, SYGVQD (reference sequence). This CDR3 contains 15 residues. The DNA read from the CDR3 is TGCGCCAGCAGTGGGGGGACTAGCGGGTTGGGTGAG. This sequence encodes CASSGGTSGLGE. The whole CDR3 sequence is CASSGGTSGLGEQFF.

Concerning this clone: From the germline J gene comes the end of the CDR3, since the read stops 3 residues before it. V usage is TRBV11-2 and J usage is TRBJ1-2, with a tentative D call TRBD1 (5 bases). Germline CDR1 reads SGHAT; CDR2 reads FQNNGV. CDR3 length: 15 residues. V was clipped by 5 bases and J by 0 bases, with 13 bases between them. The part of the CDR3 DNA that was read is TGTGCCAGCAGCCCCGCGACAGTTGCTAACTATGGC. This gives the protein CASSPATVANYG. The whole CDR3 sequence reads CASSPATVANYGYTF.

With respect to this clone: The sequenced fragment ends 3 residues before the CDR3 boundary, so the rest is inferred from the germline J gene. The chain joins TRBV20-1 to TRBJ2-3; 7 positions agree with TRBD1. The CDR3 length is 15 residues. V gave up 6 bases and J gave up 5 bases; unmatched junction bases: 14. Germline V gives CDR1 DFQATT, CDR2 SNEGSKA (reference sequence). The DNA read from the CDR3 is TGCAGTGCCACGATGACAGGGAGATGGGTAGATACG. Protein: CSATMTGRWVDT. The full CDR3 protein is CSATMTGRWVDTQYF.